This T cell receptor (beta chain) derives from a study of blood T cell repertoires in COVID-19. The V gene's germline CDR1 is GTSNPN and CDR2 SVGIG (reference sequence). V lost 3 bases to trimming and J lost 7 bases; unmatched junction nucleotides: 2. The CDR3 runs to 12 residues. Clones were read by immunoSEQ multiplex PCR, and TCRdb kept only the in-frame ones, dropping some. The sample yields 280,000 or so clones, 75% to 90% seen once. The material sequenced was peripheral blood. This TCR was recovered from a woman aged 55-69 years with acute or convalescent COVID-19. The V and J genes are TRBV30 and TRBJ1-4, with 7 bases lining up with TRBD1. CDR3 nucleotides: TGTGCCTGGAGACAGGGGAGTGAAAAACTGTTTTTT. Its protein is CAWRQGSEKLFF.